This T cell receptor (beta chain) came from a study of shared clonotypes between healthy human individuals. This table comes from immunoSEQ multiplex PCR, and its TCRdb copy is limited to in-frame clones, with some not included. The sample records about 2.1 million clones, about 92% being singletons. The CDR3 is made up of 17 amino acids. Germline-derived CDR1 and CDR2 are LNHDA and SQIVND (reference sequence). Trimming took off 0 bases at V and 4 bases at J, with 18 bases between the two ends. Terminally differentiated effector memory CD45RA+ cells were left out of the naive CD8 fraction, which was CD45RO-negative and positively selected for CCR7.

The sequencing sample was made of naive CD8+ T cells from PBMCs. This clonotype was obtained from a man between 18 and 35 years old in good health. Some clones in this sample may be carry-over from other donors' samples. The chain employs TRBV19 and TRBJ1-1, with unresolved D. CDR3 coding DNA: TGTGCCAGTAGTATAGATCTTTGGGCAGGCAAGACCACTGAAGCTTTCTTT. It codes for CASSIDLWAGKTTEAFF.